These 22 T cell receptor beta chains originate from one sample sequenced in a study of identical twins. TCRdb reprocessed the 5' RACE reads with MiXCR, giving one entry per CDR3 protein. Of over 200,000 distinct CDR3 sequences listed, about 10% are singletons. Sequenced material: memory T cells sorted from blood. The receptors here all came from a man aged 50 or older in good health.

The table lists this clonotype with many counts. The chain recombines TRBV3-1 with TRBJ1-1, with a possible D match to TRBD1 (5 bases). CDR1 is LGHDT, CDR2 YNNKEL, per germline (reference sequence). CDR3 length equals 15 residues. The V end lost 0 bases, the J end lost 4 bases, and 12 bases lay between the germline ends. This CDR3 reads CASSQDASGRTEAFF. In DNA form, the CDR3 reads TGTGCCAGCAGCCAAGATGCCTCAGGGCGCACTGAAGCTTTCTTT.

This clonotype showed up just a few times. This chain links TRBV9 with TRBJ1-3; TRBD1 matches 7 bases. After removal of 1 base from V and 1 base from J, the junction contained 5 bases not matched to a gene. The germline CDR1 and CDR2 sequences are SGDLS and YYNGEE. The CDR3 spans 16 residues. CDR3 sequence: CASSVRGLSSGNTIYF. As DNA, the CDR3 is TGTGCCAGCAGCGTAAGGGGGCTTTCATCTGGAAACACCATATATTTT.

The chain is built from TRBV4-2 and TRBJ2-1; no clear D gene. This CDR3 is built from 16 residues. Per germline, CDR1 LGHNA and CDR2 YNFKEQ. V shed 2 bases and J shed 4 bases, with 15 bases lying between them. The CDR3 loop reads CASSQSGPGTYNEQFF. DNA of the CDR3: TGTGCCAGCAGCCAATCAGGTCCAGGAACGTACAATGAGCAGTTCTTC.

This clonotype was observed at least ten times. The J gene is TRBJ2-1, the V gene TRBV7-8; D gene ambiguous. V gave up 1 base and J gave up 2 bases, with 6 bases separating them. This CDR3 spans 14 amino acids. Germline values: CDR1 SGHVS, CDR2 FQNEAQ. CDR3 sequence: CASSLGDPYNEQFF. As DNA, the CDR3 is TGTGCCAGCAGCTTAGGGGATCCCTACAATGAGCAGTTCTTC.

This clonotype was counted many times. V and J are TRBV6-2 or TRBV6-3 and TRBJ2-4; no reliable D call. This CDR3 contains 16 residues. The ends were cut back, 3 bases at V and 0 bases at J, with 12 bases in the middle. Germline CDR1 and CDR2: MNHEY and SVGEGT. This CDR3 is CASSYEGELAKNIQYF. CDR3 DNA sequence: TGTGCCAGCAGTTATGAAGGTGAACTAGCCAAAAACATTCAGTACTTC.

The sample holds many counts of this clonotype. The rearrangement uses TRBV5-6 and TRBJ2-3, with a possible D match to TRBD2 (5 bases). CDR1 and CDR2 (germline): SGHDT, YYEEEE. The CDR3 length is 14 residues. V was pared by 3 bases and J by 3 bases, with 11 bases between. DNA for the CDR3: TGTGCCAGCAGCTCCAGGACTCAGACAGATACGCAGTATTTT. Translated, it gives CASSSRTQTDTQYF.

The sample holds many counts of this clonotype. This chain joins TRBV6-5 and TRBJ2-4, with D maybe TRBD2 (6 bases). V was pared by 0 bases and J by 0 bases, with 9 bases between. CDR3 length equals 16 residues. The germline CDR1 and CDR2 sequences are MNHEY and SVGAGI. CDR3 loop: CASSYSLAVAKNIQYF. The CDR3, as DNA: TGTGCCAGCAGTTACTCTTTAGCGGTAGCCAAAAACATTCAGTACTTC.

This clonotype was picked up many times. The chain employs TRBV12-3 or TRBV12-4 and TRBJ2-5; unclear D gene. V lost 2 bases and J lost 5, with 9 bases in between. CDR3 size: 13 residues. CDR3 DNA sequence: TGTGCCAGCAGTTTATCCGGGTCCGAGACCCAGTACTTC. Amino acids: CASSLSGSETQYF.

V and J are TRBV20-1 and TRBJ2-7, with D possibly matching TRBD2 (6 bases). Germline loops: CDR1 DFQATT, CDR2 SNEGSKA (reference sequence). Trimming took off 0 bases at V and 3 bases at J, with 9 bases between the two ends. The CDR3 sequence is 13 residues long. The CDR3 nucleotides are TGCAGTGCTAGAGAGCTAGCGAACTACGAGCAGTACTTC. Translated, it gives CSARELANYEQYF.

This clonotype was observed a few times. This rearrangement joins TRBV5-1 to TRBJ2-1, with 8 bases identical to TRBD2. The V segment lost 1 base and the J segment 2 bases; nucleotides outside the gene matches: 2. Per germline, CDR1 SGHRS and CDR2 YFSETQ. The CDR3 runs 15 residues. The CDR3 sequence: CASSLSGSPYNEQFF. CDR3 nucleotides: TGCGCCAGCAGCTTGAGCGGGAGCCCCTACAATGAGCAGTTCTTC.

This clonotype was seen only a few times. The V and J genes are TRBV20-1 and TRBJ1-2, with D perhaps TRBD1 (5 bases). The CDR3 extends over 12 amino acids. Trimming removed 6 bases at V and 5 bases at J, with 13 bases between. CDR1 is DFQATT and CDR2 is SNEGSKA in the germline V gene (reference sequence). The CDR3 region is CSATGTRYGYTF. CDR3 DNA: TGCAGTGCGACCGGGACGCGGTATGGCTACACCTTC.

CDR3 sequence reads: CASSLNPGGGRETQYF. The DNA for the CDR3 is TGTGCCAGCAGCTTAAACCCAGGGGGGGGAAGAGAGACCCAGTACTTC. This chain uses TRBV7-8 with TRBJ2-5; TRBD1 or TRBD2 may be the D gene (7 bases each). The CDR3 loop spans 16 amino acids. Trimming cost V 2 bases and J 4 bases, with 17 bases left between them. The V gene's germline CDR1 is SGHVS and CDR2 FQNEAQ.

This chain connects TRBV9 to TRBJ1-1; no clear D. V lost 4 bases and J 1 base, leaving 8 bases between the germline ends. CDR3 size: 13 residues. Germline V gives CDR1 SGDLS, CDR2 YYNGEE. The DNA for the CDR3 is TGTGCCAGCAGCAGAATGACGAACACTGAAGCTTTCTTT. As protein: CASSRMTNTEAFF. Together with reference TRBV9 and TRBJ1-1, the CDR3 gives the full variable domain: DSGVTQTPKHLITATGQRVTLRCSPRSGDLSVYWYQQSLDQGLQFLIQYYNGEERAKGNILERFSAQQFPDLHSELNLSSLELGDSALYFCASSRMTNTEAFFGQGTRLTVV.

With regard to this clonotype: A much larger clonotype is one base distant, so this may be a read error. CDR3 loop: CAWAKQGLGNPEAFF. CDR3 nucleotides: TGTGCCTGGGCGAAACAGGGGTTGGGGAACCCTGAAGCTTTCTTT. The rearrangement links TRBV30 to TRBJ1-1; TRBD1 matches at 7 bases. There are 15 residues in the CDR3. Looked up from germline, CDR1 is GTSNPN and CDR2 is SVGIG (reference sequence).

As DNA, the CDR3 is TGTGCCAGCACCCCCTCGACTTTGGGGAACACTGAAGCTTTCTTT. Its protein is CASTPSTLGNTEAFF. The genes are TRBV2 and TRBJ1-1; D call uncertain. The V and J ends lost 7 bases and 1 base respectively, with 16 bases between them. The CDR3 sequence is 15 residues long. Germline CDR1 is SNHLY and CDR2 is FYNNEI.

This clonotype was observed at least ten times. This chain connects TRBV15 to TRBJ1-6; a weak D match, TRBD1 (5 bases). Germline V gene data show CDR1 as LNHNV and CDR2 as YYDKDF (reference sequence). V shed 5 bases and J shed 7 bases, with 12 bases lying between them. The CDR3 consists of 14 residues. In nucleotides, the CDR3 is TGTGCCACCAGCTCCCAGACAGAAAATTCACCCCTCCACTTT. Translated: CATSSQTENSPLHF.

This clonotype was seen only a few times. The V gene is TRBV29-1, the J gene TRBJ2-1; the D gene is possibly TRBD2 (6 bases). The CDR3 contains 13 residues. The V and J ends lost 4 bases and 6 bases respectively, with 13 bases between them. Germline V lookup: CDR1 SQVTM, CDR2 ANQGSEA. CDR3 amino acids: CSVVGSGFNEQFF. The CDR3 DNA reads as TGCAGCGTTGTTGGTAGCGGATTCAATGAGCAGTTCTTC.

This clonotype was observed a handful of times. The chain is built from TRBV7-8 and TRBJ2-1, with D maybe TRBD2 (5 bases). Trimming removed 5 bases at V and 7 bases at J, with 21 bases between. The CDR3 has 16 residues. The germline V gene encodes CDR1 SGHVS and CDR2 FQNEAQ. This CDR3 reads CASSNDGLSLRNEQFF. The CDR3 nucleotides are TGTGCCAGCAGCAACGACGGACTTTCATTGAGGAATGAGCAGTTCTTC.

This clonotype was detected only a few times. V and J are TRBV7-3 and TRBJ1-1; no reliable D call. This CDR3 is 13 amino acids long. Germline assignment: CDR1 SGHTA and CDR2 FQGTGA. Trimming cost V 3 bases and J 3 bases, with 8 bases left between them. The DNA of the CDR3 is TGTGCCAGCAGCTTGTATGAGGACACTGAAGCTTTCTTT. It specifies CASSLYEDTEAFF.

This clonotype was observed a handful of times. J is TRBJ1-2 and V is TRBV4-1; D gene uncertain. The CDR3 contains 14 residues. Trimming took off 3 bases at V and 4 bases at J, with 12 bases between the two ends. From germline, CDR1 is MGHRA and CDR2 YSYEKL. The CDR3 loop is CASSHGSWAYGYTF. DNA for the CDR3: TGCGCCAGCAGCCACGGTTCTTGGGCCTATGGCTACACCTTC.

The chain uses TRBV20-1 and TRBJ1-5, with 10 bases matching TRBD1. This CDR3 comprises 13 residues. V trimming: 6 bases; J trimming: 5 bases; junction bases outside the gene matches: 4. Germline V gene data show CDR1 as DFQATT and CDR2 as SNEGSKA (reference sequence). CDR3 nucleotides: TGCAGTGCGCCAGGGACAGGGGATCAGCCCCAGCATTTT. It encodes CSAPGTGDQPQHF.

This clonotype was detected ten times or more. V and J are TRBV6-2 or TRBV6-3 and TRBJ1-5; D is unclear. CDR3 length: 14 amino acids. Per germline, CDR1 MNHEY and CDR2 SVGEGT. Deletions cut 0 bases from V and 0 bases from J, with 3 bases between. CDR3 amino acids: CASSYSSSNQPQHF. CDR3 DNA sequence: TGTGCCAGCAGTTACTCGAGTAGCAATCAGCCCCAGCATTTT.